The 30 T cell receptor beta chains reported below all come from one sample, sequenced in a study of T cell repertoires in aging, cancer and after chemotherapy. Amplification of TCR beta used genomic DNA extracted from peripheral blood. Multiplex touch-down PCR with TRB-A/B primers amplified rearranged V-D-J TRB sequences. TCRdb ran MiXCR on the multiplex PCR reads and lists one entry per CDR3 protein. Altogether 2,300 or so distinct CDR3 sequences are present, around 20% being singletons, with the ten largest covering 7.5% to 9%. Sequenced: blood. These receptors came from a human donor with a blood cancer.

This clonotype is medium-sized within its sample. This chain connects TRBV5-4 to TRBJ2-2, with D possibly TRBD1 on 6 matching bases. Germline values: CDR1 SGHNT, CDR2 YYREEE (reference sequence). The CDR3 is 15 residues long. V lost 2 bases to trimming and J lost 6 bases, with 14 bases between them. The DNA for the CDR3 is TGTGCCAGCAGCTTAGTGGGACATATTCCCGGGGAGCTGTTTTTT. Translated, it gives CASSLVGHIPGELFF.

This clonotype has just a few counts. This chain connects TRBV20-1 to TRBJ2-7; no firm D call. V lost 5 bases and J 6 bases, leaving 14 bases between the germline ends. The CDR3 has 12 amino acids. Germline V CDR1 and CDR2: DFQATT, SNEGSKA (reference sequence). The CDR3 nucleotides are TGCAGTGCTCGCAGGTATGAGGCCGAGCAGTACTTC. Its translation: CSARRYEAEQYF.

By its share, this clonotype is medium-sized. CDR3 in amino acids: CASSYPSEANEQYF. Written as DNA, the CDR3 is TGTGCCAGCAGTTATCCCTCGGAAGCGAACGAGCAGTACTTC. J is TRBJ2-7 and V is TRBV6-2 or TRBV6-3; D ambiguous. Deletions cut 3 bases from V and 5 bases from J, with 14 bases between. Per the germline V gene, CDR1 is MNHEY and CDR2 is SVGEGT. The CDR3 is made up of 14 amino acids.

The chain has TRBV4-3 and TRBJ2-1, with TRBD1 matching 11 bases. This CDR3 spans 16 amino acids. Germline-derived CDR1 and CDR2 are LGHNA and YSLEER. V was pared by 4 bases and J by 7 bases, with 9 bases of the junction left unmatched. CDR3 region: CASSRGQGVLGNEQFF. DNA for the CDR3: TGCGCCAGCAGCCGGGGACAGGGGGTATTGGGGAATGAGCAGTTCTTC.

This clonotype has a single count. This may stem from a read error, because a much larger clone lies one nucleotide away. This rearrangement joins TRBV6-1 to TRBJ2-3, with 12 bases fitting TRBD2. Germline CDR1 is MNHNS and CDR2 is SASEGT. The CDR3 runs 15 residues. In nucleotides, the CDR3 is TGTGCCAGCAGTGAACTAGCGGGGGGGCCAGATACGCAGAATTTT. Its protein product is CASSELAGGPDTQNF.

Here the CDR3 reads CASSFSQGGNPLETQYF. CDR3 DNA sequence: TGTGCCAGCAGCTTCTCTCAGGGAGGAAACCCTCTGGAGACCCAGTACTTC. This chain uses TRBV7-9 with TRBJ2-5; D perhaps matches TRBD2 (6 bases). From germline, CDR1 is SEHNR and CDR2 FQNEAQ (reference sequence). V gave up 3 bases and J gave up 5 bases, with 22 bases separating them. This CDR3 region has 17 residues. The full variable domain, completed using reference TRBV7-9 and TRBJ2-5, is DTGVSQNPRHKITKRGQNVTFRCDPISEHNRLYWYRQTLGQGPEFLTYFQNEAQLEKSRLLSDRFSAERPKGSFSTLEIQRTEQGDSAMYLCASSFSQGGNPLETQYFGPGTRLLVL.

Only a few counts were recorded for this clonotype. The J gene is TRBJ1-1, the V gene TRBV5-1; D gene uncertain. The germline V and J ends were trimmed by 2 bases and 0 bases, with 11 bases remaining between them. CDR3 length: 15 amino acids. Germline V gene data show CDR1 as SGHRS and CDR2 as YFSETQ. The CDR3 reads CASSLNGEMNTEAFF. In nucleotides, the CDR3 is TGCGCCAGCAGCTTAAACGGAGAAATGAACACTGAAGCTTTCTTT.

In this sample, this clonotype is medium-sized. The chain joins TRBV24-1 to TRBJ2-2, with 7 nucleotides matching TRBD1. The CDR3 consists of 16 residues. CDR1 KGHDR and CDR2 SFDVKD come from the germline V gene. The J segment lost 5 bases and the V segment lost 1 base, leaving 6 bases of the junction unmatched. The CDR3 coding sequence is TGTGCCACCAGTGATTTAGGACAGGAACTAACCGGGGAGCTGTTTTTT. Translated: CATSDLGQELTGELFF.

This clonotype is termed medium-sized (0.01 to 0.1%). CDR3 in DNA: TGTGCCAGCAGTTTCCCGTACCAAGAGACCCAGTACTTC. Translation: CASSFPYQETQYF. This chain joins TRBV27 and TRBJ2-5, with D unclear. V lost 3 bases to trimming and J lost 0 bases, with 5 bases between them. The CDR3 sequence is 13 residues long. CDR1 is MNHEY, CDR2 SMNVEV, per germline (reference sequence).

The chain recombines TRBV24-1 with TRBJ1-5, with D perhaps TRBD1 (5 bases). Germline V CDR1 and CDR2: KGHDR, SFDVKD. V was trimmed by 4 bases and J by 11 bases, leaving 11 bases between them. This CDR3 has 12 amino acids. CDR3 in DNA: TGTGCCACCAGTGACGGGGGGAATGCCCAGCATTTT. This gives the protein CATSDGGNAQHF.

This clonotype is large within its sample. The rearrangement links TRBV19 to TRBJ1-6; D is unclear. V gave up 3 bases and J gave up 0 bases, with 9 bases separating them. Germline values: CDR1 LNHDA, CDR2 SQIVND (reference sequence). The CDR3 runs 16 residues. The CDR3 bases are TGTGCCAGTAGTATCGGAGGAAACTCCTATAATTCACCCCTCCACTTT. Its translation is CASSIGGNSYNSPLHF.

This clonotype is categorized as medium-sized (0.01 to 0.1%). The chain uses TRBV12-3 or TRBV12-4 and TRBJ1-5; D ambiguous. Trimming shortened V by 4 bases and J by 1 base, and 5 bases separated the two germline ends. The CDR3 is 13 amino acids. CDR3: CASSSYSNQPQHF. CDR3 coding DNA: TGTGCCAGCAGTTCCTACAGCAATCAGCCCCAGCATTTT.

By share of the sample, this clonotype is medium-sized. In DNA form, the CDR3 reads TGTGCCAGCAGCCAAACTAGCGGGGGGTCCGGGGAGCTGTTTTTT. Its translation: CASSQTSGGSGELFF. The chain couples TRBV27 to TRBJ2-2, with TRBD2 identical over 12 bases. Germline trimming cut 6 bases from V and 6 bases from J; bases unmatched to any gene: 5. CDR1 and CDR2 (germline): MNHEY, SMNVEV (reference sequence). This CDR3 has 15 residues.

Relative to its sample, this clonotype is large. CDR3 region: CSVREWETGANVLTF. In nucleotides, the CDR3 is TGCAGCGTTCGGGAGTGGGAAACTGGGGCCAACGTCCTGACTTTC. This chain joins TRBV29-1 and TRBJ2-6; the D gene is possibly TRBD2 (6 bases). Trimming removed 5 bases from V and 2 bases from J, with 13 bases in between. Germline V gene data show CDR1 as SQVTM and CDR2 as ANQGSEA. The CDR3 has 15 amino acids.

This clonotype is classed as medium-sized. The chain has TRBV10-2 and TRBJ2-3; 13 nucleotides agree with TRBD2. This CDR3 comprises 16 residues. Germline V lookup: CDR1 WSHSY, CDR2 SAAADI. V dropped 2 bases and J dropped 7; count of bases not matched to a gene: 6. The CDR3 region has the DNA TGCGCCAGCAGTGAGCCGAAGACTAGCGGGAGGAATACGCAGTATTTT. Translation gives CASSEPKTSGRNTQYF.

V usage is TRBV20-1 and J usage is TRBJ2-3, with TRBD2 identical over 8 bases. CDR1 and CDR2 (germline): DFQATT, SNEGSKA (reference sequence). The V gene end was trimmed by 6 bases and the J gene end by 6 bases; junction bases not matched to a gene: 11. The CDR3 is 14 amino acids. CDR3 nucleotides: TGCAGTGCACCTCCGGGGGGGGGGGGGGATACGCAGTATTTT. Translated, it gives CSAPPGGGGDTQYF.

This clonotype appeared a single time. This may stem from a read error, because a much larger clone lies one nucleotide away. The V gene is TRBV6-6, the J gene TRBJ2-5; D not resolved. CDR1 MNHNY and CDR2 SVGAGI come from the germline V gene (reference sequence). The CDR3 totals 13 residues. The CDR3 coding sequence is TGTGCCAGCAGTCCCACGGAGTACGAGACCCGGTACTTC. Translation: CASSPTEYETRYF.

The chain couples TRBV28 to TRBJ1-5; 8 positions match TRBD1. The CDR3 loop spans 16 amino acids. Losses at the gene ends were 6 bases for V and 2 bases for J; bases not matched to a gene: 9. Germline loops: CDR1 MDHEN, CDR2 SYDVKM. The CDR3 DNA sequence: TGTGCCAGCAGCCGCCAAGGACAGGGAGGCAATCAGCCCCAGCATTTT. Amino acids: CASSRQGQGGNQPQHF.

V is TRBV20-1 and J is TRBJ2-7; 8 bases line up with TRBD1. With V trimmed by 3 bases and J by 3 bases, 10 bases remained unmatched. The CDR3 has 15 residues. Germline V gene data show CDR1 as DFQATT and CDR2 as SNEGSKA (reference sequence). The CDR3 bases are TGCAGTGCTAGCTTTCAGGGGGCCGGGAACTACGAGCAGTACTTC. Amino acid sequence: CSASFQGAGNYEQYF.

This clonotype has only a few counts. The chain recombines TRBV28 with TRBJ2-7; 8 bases align to TRBD1. Trimming removed 6 bases from V and 3 bases from J; junction bases left unmatched: 4. Germline V CDR1 and CDR2: MDHEN, SYDVKM. The CDR3 covers 13 residues. The DNA for the CDR3 is TGTGCCAGCAGCCGGGACAGGTACTACGAGCAGTACTTC. This translates into CASSRDRYYEQYF.

This clonotype is deemed medium-sized. This chain joins TRBV15 and TRBJ1-5, with a possible D match to TRBD1 (6 bases). Trimming took 6 bases from V and 5 from J, leaving 14 bases between them. Germline V gene data show CDR1 as LNHNV and CDR2 as YYDKDF (reference sequence). This CDR3 is 14 amino acids long. CDR3 in amino acids: CATRSRRGDQPQHF. CDR3 nucleotide sequence: TGTGCCACCAGGAGCCGCAGGGGAGATCAGCCCCAGCATTTT.

This clonotype is labeled medium-sized. CDR3 loop: CASSGGNSNQPQHF. The CDR3, as DNA: TGTGCCAGCAGCGGCGGAAATAGCAATCAGCCCCAGCATTTT. The chain couples TRBV6-2 or TRBV6-3 to TRBJ1-5; D gene ambiguous. Trimming took 6 bases from V and 0 from J, leaving 9 bases between them. Per germline, CDR1 MNHEY and CDR2 SVGEGT. This CDR3 is built from 14 residues.

This sequence joins TRBV12-3 or TRBV12-4 and TRBJ1-3; no firm D call. V lost 5 bases and J lost 1, with 15 bases in between. The CDR3 length is 16 residues. The CDR3: CASSDPSLGSGNTIYF. In DNA form, the CDR3 reads TGTGCCAGCAGTGATCCTTCACTCGGGTCTGGAAACACCATATATTTT.

This clonotype has a handful of counts. CDR3 nucleotide sequence: TGTGCCAGCAGTTTATCTACAACCTACGAGCAGTACTTC. Protein sequence: CASSLSTTYEQYF. The chain combines TRBV28 with TRBJ2-7; D gene unclear. CDR1 is MDHEN and CDR2 is SYDVKM in the germline V gene. The CDR3 sequence is 13 residues long. Between the trimmed V and J ends, which lost 1 base and 2 bases, there was a span of 6 bases.

CDR3 region: CASSRPATYEQYF. The CDR3 nucleotides are TGCGCCAGCAGCAGGCCCGCAACCTACGAGCAGTACTTC. The gene calls are TRBV5-1 and TRBJ2-7; D is uncertain. V was shortened by 4 bases and J by 2 bases, with 10 bases between the two germline ends. CDR1 is SGHRS and CDR2 is YFSETQ in the germline V gene. The CDR3 is 13 residues long.

This clonotype is judged medium-sized. The gene calls are TRBV12-3 or TRBV12-4 and TRBJ1-2; D may be TRBD1 (6 bases). The CDR3 contains 16 residues. V was cut by 6 bases and J by 3 bases, with 20 bases left in between. The CDR3 DNA is TGTGCCAGCAGGTCTACCGACAGGACGGACGACTATGGCTACACCTTC. It encodes CASRSTDRTDDYGYTF.

This clonotype showed up just a few times. The chain employs TRBV24-1 and TRBJ2-3; D unresolved. Per germline, CDR1 KGHDR and CDR2 SFDVKD. The CDR3 spans 15 residues. V dropped 1 base and J dropped 3 bases, with 10 bases sitting between them. CDR3 nucleotides: TGTGCCACCAGTGATTTTTACAGTACAACAGATACGCAGTATTTT. Protein: CATSDFYSTTDTQYF.

This clonotype occurred a few times. The J gene is TRBJ1-4, the V gene TRBV6-2 or TRBV6-3, with D perhaps matching TRBD1 (5 bases). CDR1 is MNHEY and CDR2 is SVGEGT in the germline V gene. Deletions cut 8 bases from V and 1 base from J, with 14 bases between. The CDR3 runs 15 residues. CDR3 amino acids: CASRESGGTNEKLFF. In DNA, the CDR3 is TGTGCCAGCCGCGAATCCGGGGGAACTAATGAAAAACTGTTTTTT.

Judged by abundance, this clonotype is medium-sized. This chain links TRBV20-1 with TRBJ2-3; TRBD2 aligns across 8 bases. After removal of 3 bases from V and 1 base from J, the junction contained 6 bases not matched to a gene. Looked up from germline, CDR1 is DFQATT and CDR2 is SNEGSKA (reference sequence). This CDR3 is 15 amino acids long. The CDR3: CSASRAGGGTDTQYF. The CDR3 DNA follows: TGCAGTGCTAGCCGTGCCGGGGGGGGCACAGATACGCAGTATTTT.

A remark on this clonotype: A read error may explain this, as a much larger clone is one base away. The chain employs TRBV6-6 and TRBJ2-7, with no clear D. V lost 0 bases and J 3 bases, leaving 24 bases between the germline ends. This CDR3 comprises 19 residues. Germline CDR1 and CDR2: MNHNY and SVGAGI (reference sequence). The CDR3 region is CASSYSMDTGGESGYEQYF. CDR3 nucleotide sequence: TGTGCCAGCAGTTACTCGATGGATACTGGCGGTGAATCCGGCTACGAGCAGTACTTC.